This entry features one TCR beta chain sequence. This clone was seen more than once but under ten times. This receptor's antigen is unknown. Base qualities are not provided; no much larger clone lies one nucleotide away. The data are from a study of radiation and T cells in renal cell carcinoma (dated by TCRdb to the early 2020s). In terms of the full investigation: The samples were obtained from a clinical trial, where primary renal cell carcinomas were treated with 15 Gy stereotactic body radiation therapy and then removed by nephrectomy 4 weeks afterward. In total, 50 to 55 samples, comprising approximately 25 tumors and 27 peripheral blood samples, were subjected to TCR beta sequencing. In the 40 to 60 samples combined, 4 million to 5 million unique CDR3 nucleotide sequences were found, encoding roughly 3,000,000 unique CDR3 amino acid sequences.

Study-wide conclusions, independent of this receptor: Effects of radiation dose or scheduling on the TCR repertoire could not be addressed with the single-armed trial design. Blood repertoire dynamics were not followed beyond 4 weeks after treatment. An increase in top tumor clonotypes in blood was observed from baseline to 2 weeks post-radiation, followed by contraction by 4 weeks, which was taken to suggest transient expansion of tumor-resident clones. Because no pretreatment tumor biopsies were available, whether clonotypes were present in the tumor at baseline could not be determined.

TCR beta libraries were generated from genomic DNA with the immunoSEQ kit, following the manufacturer's recommendations. To prepare the libraries, a first multiplex PCR with proprietary primers was run, followed by a second PCR that added unique barcodes, and a bead cleanup was done after each round. A kit-provided positive control reaction and a negative control reaction were included in every sample batch. The final libraries were assessed on an Agilent 4200 TapeStation D1000 ScreenTape, pooled by volume, and quantified by qPCR. Sequencing was performed on an Illumina NextSeq500 with a MidOutput 150-cycle cartridge, and 156 Read1 and 15 Index1 cycles were run with kit custom primers. The pooled library was loaded at 1.0 pM, and around 22% PhiX control was spiked in. The paper's data handling went like this. Vendor-processed data were analyzed in R, with a clonotype defined as all T cells sharing the same CDR3 nucleotide sequence. In the clone abundance analyses, frequencies were normalized to the 10,000 most abundant clones in each sample. Public T cell clones, which averaged fewer than five per sample, were excluded before analysis. Tumor-enriched and baseline blood-enriched clonotypes were defined by at least a 32-fold difference in abundance between compartments. A beta-binomial differential abundance model was used to identify clonotypes that expanded or contracted between blood time points. Tumor-blood repertoire similarity was measured with the Baroni-Urbani and Buser coefficient, and group comparisons used two-tailed Wilcoxon tests in R. The source is immuneACCESS, and TCRdb retained only in-frame sequences with V and J called. Part of the clones is not carried over; for the studies checked, unresolved V genes explain less than half of this, and the remainder is unexplained. D and trimming were read from the DNA, whereas the V and J calls and clone size are those reported in that table. In this sample the table shows 90,000 to 95,000 clones, under 90% of which occur a single time. More than 5.5% of the sample lies in the top ten.

V is cut by 5 bases and J by 2 bases, and the space between the germline ends is 13 bases. CDR1 and CDR2 are drawn from the germline V gene (reference sequence): LNHDA, SQIVND. The CDR3 goes from the cysteine to the phenylalanine over 15 residues. CDR3 DNA only is kept here, 45 bases in frame from base 1. What this sample's time point label stands for: baseline pretreatment blood. What the treatment or condition label conveys for this sample: 15 Gy SBRT to primary tumor, nephrectomy 4 weeks later. Serial peripheral blood from radiation-treated patients was sampled at baseline, 2 weeks and 4 weeks after SBRT to track tumor-enriched clonotypes. Every patient's renal cell carcinoma showed clear cell pathology. Genomic DNA for TCR sequencing was prepared using the QIAamp DNA Blood Mini Kit (Qiagen). The analyses included just those samples that passed every quality control check.

The source was blood, collected from a patient whose treatment included radiotherapy and nephrectomy. The sequence links TRBV19 to TRBJ1-5; the D segment could be TRBD1, given 5 matching bases. The clonotype comes from a man in his sixties with renal cell carcinoma. The CDR3 protein sequence reads: CASSGRQLRNQPQHF. The nucleotide sequence reads as follows: TGTGCCAGTAGTGGGAGACAGTTGCGCAATCAGCCCCAGCATTTT.